The 26 T cell receptor beta chains below come from one sample, sequenced in a study of T cells in localized non-small cell lung cancer. Here immunoSEQ multiplex PCR was the method, and the copy in TCRdb shows in-frame clones only, minus some. The data contain 1,500 to 2,000 clones, under 45% of them seen just once; the ten biggest clones take up less than 35%. This specimen was normal lung tissue next to the tumor, taken before any cancer treatment. Receptors originate from a woman aged 35-75 years with stage II lung adenocarcinoma.

This clone was recorded a few times. The CDR3 DNA sequence: TGCGCCAGCAGCTTGGGAGAGCGGGGGGCCTGGTTTGAGTCCAAAAACATTCAGTACTTC. It specifies CASSLGERGAWFESKNIQYF. The gene calls are TRBV5-1 and TRBJ2-4; TRBD2 agrees at 9 bases. This CDR3 contains 20 residues. Germline-derived CDR1 and CDR2 are SGHRS and YFSETQ. The trim removed 0 bases at V and 2 bases at J, leaving 15 bases unmatched.

The J gene is TRBJ1-5, the V gene TRBV25-1; no firm D call. The CDR3 totals 12 residues. CDR1 and CDR2 from the germline V gene are MGHDK and SYGVNS. V was cut by 6 bases and J by 3 bases, with 6 bases left in between. The CDR3 coding sequence is TGTGCCAGCAGCGCCCTCAATCAGCCCCAGCATTTT. Amino acids: CASSALNQPQHF.

This clone is categorized as medium-sized (0.01 to 0.1%). The CDR3 DNA sequence: TGTGCCAGCAGCCCCGGGACAGGGCTGTACGAGCAGTACTTC. It translates to CASSPGTGLYEQYF. The genes are TRBV11-3 and TRBJ2-7; 9 positions match TRBD1. This CDR3 region has 14 residues. The germline CDR1 and CDR2 sequences are SGHNT and YENEEA. J gave up 4 bases and V 5 bases, and 6 bases lay outside the gene matches.

This chain links TRBV18 with TRBJ2-3, with TRBD2 as a possible D gene (5 bases). Germline assignment: CDR1 KGHSH and CDR2 LQKENI. There are 13 residues in the CDR3. Trimming cost V 6 bases and J 5 bases, with 12 bases left between them. The CDR3 spells CASSKVAGDTQYF. The CDR3 DNA reads as TGTGCCAGCTCTAAGGTGGCGGGAGATACGCAGTATTTT.

This clone came up a few times. The chain recombines TRBV2 with TRBJ2-3; 7 bases align to TRBD1. The CDR3 contains 14 residues. In germline, CDR1 is SNHLY, CDR2 FYNNEI. CDR3 nucleotides: TGTGTCAGAGCTCGACAGGGAAGCACAGATACGCAGTATTTT. Residues: CVRARQGSTDTQYF.

This clone has just a few counts. V is TRBV6-8 and J is TRBJ2-3; 8 nucleotides line up with TRBD2. This CDR3 comprises 16 residues. Trimming at V came to 4 bases and at J to 2 bases, leaving 8 bases not matched to a gene. Germline-derived CDR1 and CDR2 are MNHGY and SAAAGT. As DNA, the CDR3 is TGTGCCAGCAGTTTTCTACTAGCGGAAAACACAGATACGCAGTATTTT. This encodes CASSFLLAENTDTQYF.

V and J are TRBV11-3 and TRBJ1-1; 8 nucleotides agree with TRBD1. V shed 7 bases, J shed 5 bases, and the junction held 18 bases outside the gene matches. CDR1 is SGHNT and CDR2 is YENEEA in the germline V gene. This CDR3 region has 17 residues. CDR3 DNA sequence: TGTGCCAGCACCATATCCCCCGGACAGGGATCTAGGACTGAAGCTTTCTTT. This gives the protein CASTISPGQGSRTEAFF.

V usage is TRBV19 and J usage is TRBJ1-4; 7 nucleotides line up with TRBD1. CDR3 length: 16 amino acids. CDR1 and CDR2 from the germline V gene are LNHDA and SQIVND (reference sequence). J was trimmed by 1 base and V by 5 bases; bases with no gene match: 7. CDR3 protein: CASSLRQGLTNEKLFF. CDR3 nucleotide sequence: TGTGCCAGTAGTCTCAGACAGGGCTTAACTAATGAAAAACTGTTTTTT.

J is TRBJ1-4 and V is TRBV11-3; D ambiguous. V was clipped by 4 bases and J by 0 bases, with 6 bases between them. This CDR3 is built from 14 residues. Germline assignment: CDR1 SGHNT and CDR2 YENEEA. As DNA, the CDR3 is TGTGCCAGCAGCTCTGATTCAACTAATGAAAAACTGTTTTTT. It is translated as CASSSDSTNEKLFF.

This clone has only a few counts. V and J are TRBV6-8 and TRBJ1-1, with 7 bases matching TRBD1. The CDR3 totals 14 residues. Trimming at V came to 2 bases and at J to 0 bases, leaving 0 bases not matched to a gene. Germline CDR1 MNHGY, CDR2 SAAAGT. The CDR3 protein is CASSYRGLNTEAFF. Written as DNA, the CDR3 is TGTGCCAGCAGTTACAGGGGGCTGAACACTGAAGCTTTCTTT.

This chain's CDR3 is CASSKQGPNTEAFF. The DNA of the CDR3 is TGTGCCAGCAGCAAACAGGGTCCGAACACTGAAGCTTTCTTT. The J gene is TRBJ1-1, the V gene TRBV11-3, with D tentatively TRBD1 (6 bases). The CDR3 runs to 14 residues. Germline loops: CDR1 SGHNT, CDR2 YENEEA. The V and J ends lost 5 bases and 1 base respectively, with 11 bases between them.

This chain links TRBV19 with TRBJ1-1; 8 bases line up with TRBD1. Germline trimming cut 6 bases from V and 1 base from J; bases unmatched to any gene: 7. The CDR3 is 15 residues long. The germline gives CDR1 LNHDA, CDR2 SQIVND (reference sequence). CDR3 coding DNA: TGTGCCAGTAGCGCTGGACAGGGCAGGAACACTGAAGCTTTCTTT. Its protein product is CASSAGQGRNTEAFF.

This clone was counted between two and nine times. The chain combines TRBV19 with TRBJ2-2; 7 bases line up with TRBD2. Germline assignment: CDR1 LNHDA and CDR2 SQIVND (reference sequence). CDR3 size: 14 residues. The V segment lost 0 bases and the J segment 7 bases; nucleotides outside the gene matches: 2. The CDR3 sequence: CASSIEGGYGELFF. The CDR3 coding sequence is TGTGCCAGTAGTATAGAGGGGGGGTACGGGGAGCTGTTTTTT.

V usage is TRBV11-3 and J usage is TRBJ1-1, with D tentatively TRBD1 (6 bases). Per the germline V gene, CDR1 is SGHNT and CDR2 is YENEEA. The length of the CDR3 is 14 residues. The V and J ends lost 2 bases and 5 bases respectively, with 12 bases between them. The CDR3 reads CASSLTTGLTEAFF. CDR3 in DNA: TGTGCCAGCAGCTTAACAACAGGGCTAACTGAAGCTTTCTTT.

By share, this clone ranks as hyperexpanded. V usage is TRBV25-1 and J usage is TRBJ1-1; no clear D gene. Trimming took off 9 bases at V and 1 base at J, with 12 bases between the two ends. The CDR3 has 13 residues. Per the germline V gene, CDR1 is MGHDK and CDR2 is SYGVNS. The CDR3 DNA follows: TGTGCCAGTGATGGTTATGGGAACACTGAAGCTTTCTTT. The encoded protein is CASDGYGNTEAFF. The whole variable domain, remainder taken from reference TRBV25-1 and TRBJ1-1, is EADIYQTPRYLVIGTGKKITLECSQTMGHDKMYWYQQDPGMELHLIHYSYGVNSTEKGDLSSESTVSRIRTEHFPLTLESARPSHTSQYLCASDGYGNTEAFFGQGTRLTVV.

This clone has a handful of counts. The chain recombines TRBV30 with TRBJ1-1; possible D gene TRBD1, 5 bases. The V end lost 3 bases, the J end lost 3 bases, and 14 bases lay between the germline ends. Germline V lookup: CDR1 GTSNPN, CDR2 SVGIG (reference sequence). The CDR3 is 14 amino acids. The DNA for the CDR3 is TGTGCCTGGAGGAGGATGGGGGAGGACACTGAAGCTTTCTTT. This encodes CAWRRMGEDTEAFF.

This clone is medium-sized (0.01 to 0.1%). The rearrangement joins TRBV6-8 to TRBJ1-1, with a possible D match to TRBD1 (5 bases). Germline CDR1 reads MNHGY; CDR2 reads SAAAGT. CDR3 length: 13 amino acids. The V and J ends lost 8 bases and 0 bases respectively, with 10 bases between them. The DNA of the CDR3 is TGTGCCAGCGCGGGGCGCCTGAACACTGAAGCTTTCTTT. This codes for CASAGRLNTEAFF.

This clone has just a few counts. The gene calls are TRBV10-2 and TRBJ2-5, with TRBD2 matching over 7 bases. V lost 7 bases and J lost 3; bases outside the gene matches: 8. Germline V gives CDR1 WSHSY, CDR2 SAAADI. The CDR3 sequence is 14 residues long. CDR3 nucleotide sequence: TGCGCCAGCACCCCCTGGGGGAGGGAAGAGACCCAGTACTTC. This codes for CASTPWGREETQYF.

The V gene is TRBV7-7, the J gene TRBJ1-4, with TRBD1 matching 10 bases. Germline CDR1 is SSHAT and CDR2 is FNYEAQ (reference sequence). The CDR3 consists of 17 residues. V trimming: 4 bases; J trimming: 5 bases; junction bases outside the gene matches: 10. The CDR3 DNA follows: TGTGCCAGCAGCTCCCAGGACAGGGGGTTTAGAAATGAAAAACTGTTTTTT. Amino acid sequence: CASSSQDRGFRNEKLFF.

The table lists this clone with a few counts. This sequence joins TRBV15 and TRBJ2-5; D tentatively fits TRBD1 or TRBD2 (5 bases each). Trimming left V 5 bases short and J 0 bases short, with 10 bases between. There are 14 residues in the CDR3. CDR1 is LNHNV, CDR2 YYDKDF, per germline (reference sequence). For the CDR3, the DNA is TGTGCCACCAGCCGAGGGGCAGACCAAGAGACCCAGTACTTC. This sequence encodes CATSRGADQETQYF.

This clone has a handful of counts. The chain recombines TRBV30 with TRBJ2-7; no clear D gene. Germline V lookup: CDR1 GTSNPN, CDR2 SVGIG (reference sequence). Trimming took 4 bases from V and 0 from J, leaving 7 bases between them. There are 12 residues in the CDR3. The CDR3 spells CAWKVSSYEQYF. Written as DNA, the CDR3 is TGTGCCTGGAAGGTTAGCTCCTACGAGCAGTACTTC.

The chain links TRBV6-8 to TRBJ2-7; 12 bases line up with TRBD2. Germline V gene data show CDR1 as MNHGY and CDR2 as SAAAGT. Unmatched junction bases numbered 6, after V lost 7 bases and J lost 2 bases. CDR3 length: 15 residues. Written as DNA, the CDR3 is TGTGCCAGCAAAGATCTAGCGGGGGGGACCTACGAGCAGTACTTC. Translated: CASKDLAGGTYEQYF.

This clone was seen a few times. The V gene is TRBV6-8, the J gene TRBJ1-1; possibly TRBD1 for D (6 bases). Trimming cost V 0 bases and J 0 bases, with 17 bases left between them. The germline V gene encodes CDR1 MNHGY and CDR2 SAAAGT. The CDR3 is made up of 18 amino acids. CDR3 nucleotides: TGTGCCAGCAGTTACTCGAAAAGTTACAGGGCTCTGAACACTGAAGCTTTCTTT. Residues: CASSYSKSYRALNTEAFF.

This chain uses TRBV6-8 with TRBJ2-3, with D possibly being TRBD1 (5 bases). Germline V CDR1 and CDR2: MNHGY, SAAAGT. Trimming took 6 bases from V and 7 from J, leaving 14 bases between them. This CDR3 spans 13 amino acids. The CDR3 sequence: CASSPTTGNTQYF. In DNA form, the CDR3 reads TGTGCCAGCAGCCCTACCACAGGAAATACGCAGTATTTT.

The chain carries TRBV19 and TRBJ2-1; 11 bases are shared with TRBD2. Trimming cost V 5 bases and J 8 bases; bases outside gene matches: 8. CDR3 length: 15 residues. CDR1 is LNHDA and CDR2 is SQIVND in the germline V gene (reference sequence). The CDR3 DNA reads TGTGCCAGTAGTGCGATAGCGGGGGGGCGACATGAGCAGTTCTTC. It specifies CASSAIAGGRHEQFF.

This chain uses TRBV28 with TRBJ1-4; TRBD1 matches at 7 bases. The CDR3 runs 15 residues. J gave up 8 bases and V 5 bases, and 11 bases lay outside the gene matches. Germline values: CDR1 MDHEN, CDR2 SYDVKM. Here the CDR3 DNA reads TGTGCCAGCAGTACCGCAGGGACAGCGGGCGAAAAACTGTTTTTT. Its translation is CASSTAGTAGEKLFF.